This T cell receptor beta chain was captured by sequencing in a study of blood T cells in healthy people across ages. Notes on the study in general: The long-lived group displayed more naive CD4+ cells, plus higher diversity, than the aged donors did. Older age coincided with a roughly linear decline in TCR beta diversity per million T cells.

This clonotype was seen more than once but under ten times. What it recognizes is unknown. The use of a sample-barcoded 5' primer and a J-beta primer mix characterized a second PCR of roughly 6 to 12 cycles. Each cDNA was tagged by a template-switch adaptor containing 12 random nucleotides. TCRdb used MiXCR to reprocess the 5' RACE reads, holding one entry per CDR3 protein. The sample lists 1.5 million to 2 million distinct CDR3 sequences; around half were seen once. Roughly 9.5 milliliters of peripheral blood were drawn from each donor into EDTA-treated tubes. CDR3 length equals 17 residues. The germline gives CDR1 SGHTA, CDR2 FQGNSA. The junction had 12 bases not matched to a gene; V was cut back by 5 bases and J by 7 bases.

Input material: blood. This TCR derives from a woman in her thirties or forties in good health. V is TRBV7-2 and J is TRBJ2-4; 12 bases fit TRBD2. The CDR3 DNA reads as TGTGCCAGCAGCAAGGGACTAGCGGGCGGGGTGTGGAACATTCAGTACTTC. Its protein product is CASSKGLAGGVWNIQYF.